A selection of T cell receptor beta chains follows, all from one sample in a study of cytomegalovirus exposure and HLA in healthy donors. Produced via immunoSEQ multiplex PCR; TCRdb's table is partial and in-frame only. The sample has some 150,000 clones, approximately 80% seen once. The source material was PBMCs. These receptors all come from a female donor in good health and CMV-seropositive. CDR3s include the opening cysteine and the closing phenylalanine or tryptophan.

v_call,j_call,cdr3_aa
TRBV9,TRBJ2-3,CASSQQGTDTQYF
TRBV29-1,TRBJ2-3,CSVGRNTDTQYF
TRBV2,TRBJ2-3,CASSEKGREADTQYF
TRBV11-2,TRBJ1-2,CASSPGTGGNYGYTF
TRBV5-1,TRBJ2-2,CASSSLQGANGELFF
TRBV30,TRBJ1-3,CAWINSGTGGILSGNTIYF
TRBV2,TRBJ2-3,CASSPQRTGGGTDTQYF
TRBV28,TRBJ1-1,CASSVSGGANTEAFF
TRBV5-1,TRBJ2-7,CASSPGLSEFPYF
TRBV7-6,TRBJ2-1,CASSLVFGGLAESYNEQFF
TRBV9,TRBJ2-7,CASSVDSGEQYF
TRBV5-1,TRBJ1-1,CASSLRVEDTEAFF
TRBV6-6,TRBJ2-7,CASKRREPKSYEQYF
TRBV5-1,TRBJ2-2,CASSLEMAGLGTGELFF
TRBV7-2,TRBJ2-7,CASSLGEGFTYEQYF
TRBV7-7,TRBJ1-4,CASSPRGGPNEKLFF
TRBV28,TRBJ2-7,CASSLTGVEQYF
TRBV6-1,TRBJ1-1,CASSVRQGNTEAFF
TRBV9,TRBJ2-7,CASSPEPAGTYEQYF
TRBV7-2,TRBJ2-1,CASSPPSGGSYNEQFF
TRBV10-3,TRBJ2-2,CAIGTGDTGELFF
TRBV27,TRBJ2-7,CASSFTDPTYEQYF
TRBV11-2,TRBJ1-6,CASSFPGRGSPLHF
TRBV7-3,TRBJ2-5,CASSLAPQETQYF
TRBV27,TRBJ2-3,CASSLSILAGGPALGTQYF
TRBV7-3,TRBJ2-2,CASSSADGTGELFF
TRBV7-9,TRBJ2-5,CASSLIQEETQYF
TRBV5-1,TRBJ2-5,CASSTGTQQETQYF
TRBV5-1,TRBJ1-6,CASSLVQDNNSPLHF
TRBV7-9,TRBJ1-1,CASLKQGENTEAFF
TRBV5-1,TRBJ2-7,CASSLLPGGPGEQYF
TRBV6-6,TRBJ2-1,CASGGSYNEQFF
TRBV14,TRBJ2-5,CASSQLTGGHQYF
TRBV6-6,TRBJ2-6,CASSYTRQTNVLTF
TRBV4-1,TRBJ2-7,CASSRGLLAGGPGEQYF
TRBV18,.,CASSPNLAGGPYEQYF
TRBV7-9,TRBJ2-7,CASSFPGEGHYEQYF
TRBV5-1,TRBJ2-3,CASSLMAGGPPDTQYF
TRBV2,TRBJ1-1,CASSERDSFPNTEAFF
TRBV5-4,TRBJ2-4,CASSLAGQGFDIQYF
TRBV11-1,TRBJ2-5,CASSFTGGETQYF
TRBV7-9,TRBJ2-1,CASRPHPAGGHNEQFF
TRBV6-6,TRBJ2-2,CASSLIQGDTGELFF
TRBV7-9,TRBJ2-7,CASSSLATDYEQYF